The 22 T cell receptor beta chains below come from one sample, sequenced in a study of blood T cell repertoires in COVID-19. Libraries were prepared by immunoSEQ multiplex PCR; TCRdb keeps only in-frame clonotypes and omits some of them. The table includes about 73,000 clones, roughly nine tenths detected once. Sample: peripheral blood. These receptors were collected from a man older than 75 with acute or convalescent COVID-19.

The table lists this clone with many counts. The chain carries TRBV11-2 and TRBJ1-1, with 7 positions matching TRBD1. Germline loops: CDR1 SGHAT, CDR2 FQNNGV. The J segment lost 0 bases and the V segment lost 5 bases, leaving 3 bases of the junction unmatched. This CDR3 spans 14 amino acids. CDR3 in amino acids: CASSPQGVNTEAFF. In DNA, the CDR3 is TGTGCCAGCAGCCCCCAGGGGGTGAACACTGAAGCTTTCTTT.

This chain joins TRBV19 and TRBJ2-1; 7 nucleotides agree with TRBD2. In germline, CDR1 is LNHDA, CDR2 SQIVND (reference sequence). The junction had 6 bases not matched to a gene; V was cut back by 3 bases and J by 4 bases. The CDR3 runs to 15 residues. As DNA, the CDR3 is TGTGCCAGTAGTATGGGCGGGAGAGGGTACAATGAGCAGTTCTTC. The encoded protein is CASSMGGRGYNEQFF.

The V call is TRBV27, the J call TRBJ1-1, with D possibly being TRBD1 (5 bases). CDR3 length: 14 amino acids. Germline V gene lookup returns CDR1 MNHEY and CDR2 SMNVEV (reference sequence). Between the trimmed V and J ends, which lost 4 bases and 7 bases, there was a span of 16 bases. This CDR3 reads CASSSSWGRGEAFF. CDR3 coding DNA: TGTGCCAGCAGTTCCTCGTGGGGGAGGGGTGAAGCTTTCTTT.

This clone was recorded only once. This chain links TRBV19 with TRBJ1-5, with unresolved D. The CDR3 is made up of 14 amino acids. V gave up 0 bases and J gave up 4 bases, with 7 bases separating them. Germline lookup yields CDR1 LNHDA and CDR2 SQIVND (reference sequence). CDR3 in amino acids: CASSIDPGNQPQHF. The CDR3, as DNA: TGTGCCAGTAGTATAGATCCGGGGAATCAGCCCCAGCATTTT.

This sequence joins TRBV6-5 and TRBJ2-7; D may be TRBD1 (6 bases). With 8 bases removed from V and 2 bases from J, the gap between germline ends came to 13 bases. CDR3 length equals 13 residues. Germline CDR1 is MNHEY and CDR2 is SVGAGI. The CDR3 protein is CASGRQEAYEQYF. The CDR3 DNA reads TGTGCCAGCGGTCGACAGGAGGCCTACGAGCAGTACTTC.

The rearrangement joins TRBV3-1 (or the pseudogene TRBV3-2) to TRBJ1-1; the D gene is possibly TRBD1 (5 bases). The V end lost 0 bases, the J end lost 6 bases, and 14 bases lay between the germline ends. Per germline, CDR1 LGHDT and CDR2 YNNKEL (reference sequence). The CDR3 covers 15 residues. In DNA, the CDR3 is TGTGCCAGCAGCCAAGATTTGGTCCAAGGGGCTGAAGCTTTCTTT. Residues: CASSQDLVQGAEAFF.

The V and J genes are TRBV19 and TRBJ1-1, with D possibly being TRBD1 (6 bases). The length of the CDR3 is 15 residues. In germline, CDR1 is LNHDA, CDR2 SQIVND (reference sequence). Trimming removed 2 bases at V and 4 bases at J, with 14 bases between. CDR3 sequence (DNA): TGTGCCAGTAGTATATATTCAGGGGCGGGCACTGAAGCTTTCTTT. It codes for CASSIYSGAGTEAFF.

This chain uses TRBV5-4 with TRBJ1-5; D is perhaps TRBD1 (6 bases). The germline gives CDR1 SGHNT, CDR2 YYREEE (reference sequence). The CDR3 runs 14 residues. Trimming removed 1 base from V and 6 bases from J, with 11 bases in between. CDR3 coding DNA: TGTGCCAGCAGCTTGTCAGGGGTGGGTCAGCCCCAGCATTTT. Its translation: CASSLSGVGQPQHF.

The CDR3 nucleotides are TGTGCCAGCAGCCAACGGGACAGGAACAATGAGCAGTTCTTC. This codes for CASSQRDRNNEQFF. The chain combines TRBV3-1 (or the pseudogene TRBV3-2) with TRBJ2-1; TRBD1 matches at 8 bases. The CDR3 totals 14 residues. Germline lookup yields CDR1 LGHDT and CDR2 YNNKEL (reference sequence). V shed 2 bases, J shed 5 bases, and the junction held 2 bases outside the gene matches.

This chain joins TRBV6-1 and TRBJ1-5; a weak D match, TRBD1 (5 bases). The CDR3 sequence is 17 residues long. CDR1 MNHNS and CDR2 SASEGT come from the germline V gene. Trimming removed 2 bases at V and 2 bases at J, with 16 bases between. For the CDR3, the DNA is TGTGCCAGCAGTGAACGTCCTCGGGGGATGGGCAATCAGCCCCAGCATTTT. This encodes CASSERPRGMGNQPQHF.

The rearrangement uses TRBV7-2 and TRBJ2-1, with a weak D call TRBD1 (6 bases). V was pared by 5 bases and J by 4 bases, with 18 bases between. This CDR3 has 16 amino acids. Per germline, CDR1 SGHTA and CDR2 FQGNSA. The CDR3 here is CASSIRGQRRYNEQFF. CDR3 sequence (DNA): TGTGCCAGCAGCATCAGAGGACAGCGGCGGTACAATGAGCAGTTCTTC. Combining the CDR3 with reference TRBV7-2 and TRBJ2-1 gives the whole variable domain GAGVSQSPSNKVTEKGKDVELRCDPISGHTALYWYRQSLGQGLEFLIYFQGNSAPDKSGLPSDRFSAERTGGSVSTLTIQRTQQEDSAVYLCASSIRGQRRYNEQFFGPGTRLTVL.

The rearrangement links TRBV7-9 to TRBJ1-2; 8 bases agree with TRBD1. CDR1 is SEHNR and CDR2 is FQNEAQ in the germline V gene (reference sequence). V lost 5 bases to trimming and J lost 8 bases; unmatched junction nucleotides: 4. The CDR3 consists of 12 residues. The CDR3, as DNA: TGTGCCAGCAGCCCCGGACAGGGCGGCTACACCTTC. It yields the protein CASSPGQGGYTF.

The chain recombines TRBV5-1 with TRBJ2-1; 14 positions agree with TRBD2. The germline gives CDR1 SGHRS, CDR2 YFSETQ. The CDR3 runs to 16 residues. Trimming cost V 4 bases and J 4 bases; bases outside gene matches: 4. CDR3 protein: CASSAGLAGGYNEQFF. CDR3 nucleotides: TGCGCCAGCAGCGCCGGACTAGCGGGAGGTTACAATGAGCAGTTCTTC.

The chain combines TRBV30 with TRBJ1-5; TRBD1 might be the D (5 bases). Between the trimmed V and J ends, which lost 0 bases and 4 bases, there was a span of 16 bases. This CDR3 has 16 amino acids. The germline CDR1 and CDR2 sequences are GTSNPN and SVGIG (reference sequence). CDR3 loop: CAWSVPGNRGNQPQHF. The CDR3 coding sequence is TGTGCCTGGAGTGTACCAGGTAATCGGGGGAATCAGCCCCAGCATTTT.

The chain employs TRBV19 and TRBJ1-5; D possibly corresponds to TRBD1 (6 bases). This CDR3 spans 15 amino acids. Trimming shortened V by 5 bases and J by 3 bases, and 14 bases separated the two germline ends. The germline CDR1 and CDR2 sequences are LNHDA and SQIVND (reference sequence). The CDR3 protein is CASSPRGPDNQPQHF. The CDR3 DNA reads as TGTGCCAGTAGTCCCAGGGGTCCAGACAATCAGCCCCAGCATTTT.

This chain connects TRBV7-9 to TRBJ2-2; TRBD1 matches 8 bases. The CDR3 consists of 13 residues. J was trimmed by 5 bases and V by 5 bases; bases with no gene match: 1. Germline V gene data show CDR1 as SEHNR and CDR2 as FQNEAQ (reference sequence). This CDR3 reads CASSRQGTGELFF. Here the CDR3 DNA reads TGTGCCAGCAGCAGACAGGGGACCGGGGAGCTGTTTTTT.

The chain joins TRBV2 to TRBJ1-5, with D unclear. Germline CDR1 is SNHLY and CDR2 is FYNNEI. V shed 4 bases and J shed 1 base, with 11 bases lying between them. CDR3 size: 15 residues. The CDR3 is CASSANGVSNQPQHF. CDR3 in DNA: TGTGCCAGCAGTGCTAACGGGGTAAGCAATCAGCCCCAGCATTTT.

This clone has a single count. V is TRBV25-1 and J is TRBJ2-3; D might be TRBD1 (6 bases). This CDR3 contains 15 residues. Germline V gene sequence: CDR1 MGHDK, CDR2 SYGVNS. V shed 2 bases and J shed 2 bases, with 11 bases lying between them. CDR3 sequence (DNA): TGTGCCAGCAGTGAAACAGGGATAGTCACAGATACGCAGTATTTT. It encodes CASSETGIVTDTQYF. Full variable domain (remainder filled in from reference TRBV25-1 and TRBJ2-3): EADIYQTPRYLVIGTGKKITLECSQTMGHDKMYWYQQDPGMELHLIHYSYGVNSTEKGDLSSESTVSRIRTEHFPLTLESARPSHTSQYLCASSETGIVTDTQYFGPGTRLTVL.

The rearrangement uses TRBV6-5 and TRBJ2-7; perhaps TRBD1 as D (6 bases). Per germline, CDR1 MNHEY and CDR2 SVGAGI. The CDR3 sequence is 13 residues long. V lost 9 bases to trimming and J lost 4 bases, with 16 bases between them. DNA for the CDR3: TGTGCCAGTGGACAGATGCCCCCATACGAGCAGTACTTC. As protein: CASGQMPPYEQYF.

The CDR3 region has the DNA TGTGCCAGCAGCTTACGTACAGGGGATGAGCAGTTCTTC. Protein: CASSLRTGDEQFF. V gene TRBV11-3 combines with J gene TRBJ2-1; TRBD1 matches at 7 bases. Unmatched junction bases numbered 3, after V lost 2 bases and J lost 8 bases. Germline CDR1 SGHNT, CDR2 YENEEA. This CDR3 spans 13 amino acids.

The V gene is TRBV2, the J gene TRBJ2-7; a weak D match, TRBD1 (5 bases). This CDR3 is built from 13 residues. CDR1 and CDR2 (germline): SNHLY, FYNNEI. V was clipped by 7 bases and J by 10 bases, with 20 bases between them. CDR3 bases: TGTGCCAGCAATTTGATAAAATTAGGGGCCCAGTACTTC. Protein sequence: CASNLIKLGAQYF.

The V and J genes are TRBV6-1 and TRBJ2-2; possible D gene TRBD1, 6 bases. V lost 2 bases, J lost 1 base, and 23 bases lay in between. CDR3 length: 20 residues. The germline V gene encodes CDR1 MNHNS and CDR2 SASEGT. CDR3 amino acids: CASSETRRPRGIGNTGELFF. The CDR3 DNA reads TGTGCCAGCAGTGAAACTAGGAGGCCAAGGGGGATAGGGAACACCGGGGAGCTGTTTTTT.